This record covers a single T cell receptor (beta chain). Its cognate antigen is unknown. The sample holds other DNA sequences that translate to the same CDR3. The sample belongs to a study of CD8+ T cells in alopecia areata. Study-wide results and caveats: It was less clear whether patients shared TCRs than it was in mice, possibly because of HLA. Relative to normal scalp, lesional scalp, especially alopecia totalis/universalis, showed higher clonality.

Germline V gives CDR1 SEHNR, CDR2 FQNEAQ (reference sequence). Trimming stripped 5 bases from V and 0 bases from J, with 5 bases between. The CDR3 has 12 amino acids. Extracted RNA was reverse transcribed into cDNA, the sequencing template. Assay: immunoSEQ multiplex PCR; the TCRdb copy retains only in-frame clones and omits some. The repertoire includes 95,000 to 110,000 clones, less than 70% of them detected once, and roughly 9% sits in the top ten. The TCR was taken from a human donor in good health. The sequencing input was CD4+ T cells sorted from blood. This chain uses TRBV7-9 with TRBJ2-7; D remains ambiguous. The CDR3 DNA reads as TGTGCCAGCAGCCTTAGCTCCTACGAGCAGTACTTC. Its translation: CASSLSSYEQYF.